This T cell receptor beta chain was recorded in a study of regulatory T cells in long-lasting Graves disease. Turning to the study itself: The antithyroid drugs taken by newly diagnosed Graves' patients had been used for under 3 months.

In its sample, this clonotype was seen many times. To make TCR beta libraries, researchers used iRepertoire HTBI primers and Arm-PCR of CDR3 regions. TCRdb reprocessed the multiplex PCR reads via MiXCR and lists one record per CDR3 protein. The table records 600,000 to 650,000 distinct CDR3 sequences, 15% to 20% of them present only once. Noted time point: newly diagnosed GD, antithyroid drugs for less than 3 months. RNA extracted from PBMCs served as the sequencing template. Germline V gives CDR1 MGHRA, CDR2 YSYEKL. The CDR3 loop spans 17 amino acids. The V and J ends lost 0 bases and 2 bases respectively, with 17 bases between them. In addition, the sample was reused for a study of T cells in Graves' hyperthyroidism and ophthalmopathy.

This chain connects TRBV4-1 to TRBJ2-7; a weak D match, TRBD2 (6 bases). The sample here was peripheral blood mononuclear cells (PBMCs), taken at new diagnosis, from a patient treated with antithyroid drugs. The TCR sequence derives from a woman aged 25 to 45 with Graves disease. This CDR3 reads CASSQETASDLAYEQYF. The CDR3 nucleotides are TGCGCCAGCAGCCAAGAAACGGCTAGCGACCTAGCCTACGAGCAGTACTTC.